The source of this T cell receptor (beta chain) is a study of regulatory T cells in long-lasting Graves disease. Building of the TCR beta libraries involved iRepertoire HTBI primers and Arm-PCR of CDR3 regions. TCRdb analysed the multiplex PCR reads with MiXCR anew, one entry per CDR3 protein. This table has some 600,000 distinct CDR3 sequences, roughly 15% appearing once. Time point indicated: newly diagnosed GD, antithyroid drugs for less than 3 months. Scientists built the TCR library using RNA that was extracted from PBMCs. V gave up 6 bases and J gave up 8 bases, with 19 bases separating them. The V gene's germline CDR1 is DFQATT and CDR2 SNEGSKA (reference sequence). This CDR3 spans 13 amino acids. This clonotype came up many times. A further study also used this sample, focusing on T cells in Graves' hyperthyroidism and ophthalmopathy. This second report adds: Orbital computed tomography and thyroid ultrasound, together with serum TRAb and thyroxine and clinical symptoms, were used for diagnoses. TCR CDR3 underwent first-round RT-PCR with the HTBI primer set. Blood held most thyroid clonotypes expanded above 0.001 frequency. With a median lead of about 6.9 months before onset, the model predicted ophthalmopathy.

This clonotype was obtained from a young man with Graves disease. The rearrangement links TRBV20-1 to TRBJ1-2; possibly TRBD1 for D (6 bases). Specimen: peripheral blood mononuclear cells (PBMCs), collected at new diagnosis, from a patient treated with antithyroid drugs. The CDR3 protein is CSARTGARQGYTF. The DNA of the CDR3 is TGCAGTGCCCGAACGGGGGCGCGTCAAGGCTACACCTTC.